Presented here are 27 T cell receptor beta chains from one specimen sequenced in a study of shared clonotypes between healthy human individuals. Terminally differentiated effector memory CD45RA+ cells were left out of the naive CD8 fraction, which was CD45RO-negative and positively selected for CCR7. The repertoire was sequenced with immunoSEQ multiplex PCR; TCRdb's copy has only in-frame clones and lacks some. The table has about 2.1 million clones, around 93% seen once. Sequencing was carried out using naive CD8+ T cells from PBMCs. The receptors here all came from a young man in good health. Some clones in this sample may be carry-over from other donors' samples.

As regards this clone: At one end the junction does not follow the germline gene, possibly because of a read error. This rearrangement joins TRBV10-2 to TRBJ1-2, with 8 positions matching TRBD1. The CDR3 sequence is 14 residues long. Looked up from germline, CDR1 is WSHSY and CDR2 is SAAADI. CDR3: CASSIDRGNDGYTF. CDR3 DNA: TGCGCCAGCAGCATCGACAGGGGTAACGATGGCTACACCTTC.

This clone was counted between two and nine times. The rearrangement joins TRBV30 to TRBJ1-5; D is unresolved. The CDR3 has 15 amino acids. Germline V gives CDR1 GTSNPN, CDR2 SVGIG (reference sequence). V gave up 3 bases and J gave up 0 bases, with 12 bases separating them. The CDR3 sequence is CAWRGRETSNQPQHF. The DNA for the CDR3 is TGTGCCTGGAGGGGTCGGGAGACTAGCAATCAGCCCCAGCATTTT.

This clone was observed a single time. CDR3 sequence reads: CASSPGGRPGNEQFF. The CDR3 DNA follows: TGTGCCAGCAGCCCCGGGGGTCGACCGGGCAATGAGCAGTTCTTC. The V call is TRBV11-3, the J call TRBJ2-1; TRBD2 might be the D (6 bases). Trimming shortened V by 5 bases and J by 6 bases, and 17 bases separated the two germline ends. The CDR3 is 15 amino acids. The germline gives CDR1 SGHNT, CDR2 YENEEA.

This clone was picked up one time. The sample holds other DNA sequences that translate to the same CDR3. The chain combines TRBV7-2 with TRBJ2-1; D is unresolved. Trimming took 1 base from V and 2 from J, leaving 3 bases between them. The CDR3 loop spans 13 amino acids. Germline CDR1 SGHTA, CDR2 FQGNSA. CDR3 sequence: CASSLGTYNEQFF. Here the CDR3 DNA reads TGTGCCAGCAGCTTAGGTACCTACAATGAGCAGTTCTTC.

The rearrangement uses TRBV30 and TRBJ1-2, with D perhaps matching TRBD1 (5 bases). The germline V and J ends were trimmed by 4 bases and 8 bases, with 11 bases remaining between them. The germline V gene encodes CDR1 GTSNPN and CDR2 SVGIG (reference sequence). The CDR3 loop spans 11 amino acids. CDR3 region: CAWNQGGGYTF. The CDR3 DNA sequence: TGTGCCTGGAATCAGGGAGGCGGCTACACCTTC.

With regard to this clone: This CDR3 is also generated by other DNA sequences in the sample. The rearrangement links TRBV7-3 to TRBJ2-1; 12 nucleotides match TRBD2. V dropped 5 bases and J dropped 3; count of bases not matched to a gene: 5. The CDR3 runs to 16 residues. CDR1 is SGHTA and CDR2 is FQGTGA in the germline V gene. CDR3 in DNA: TGTGCCAGCAGCCTCGGACTAGCGGGAAGCTACAATGAGCAGTTCTTC. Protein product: CASSLGLAGSYNEQFF. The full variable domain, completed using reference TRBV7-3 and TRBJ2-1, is GAGVSQTPSNKVTEKGKYVELRCDPISGHTALYWYRQSLGQGPEFLIYFQGTGAADDSGLPNDRFFAVRPEGSVSTLKIQRTERGDSAVYLCASSLGLAGSYNEQFFGPGTRLTVL.

CDR3 sequence: CASSVDHRASGMTDTQYF. The CDR3 DNA is TGTGCCAGCAGCGTAGATCATCGGGCTAGCGGGATGACAGATACGCAGTATTTT. The chain has TRBV9 and TRBJ2-3; 9 nucleotides agree with TRBD2. Germline CDR1 reads SGDLS; CDR2 reads YYNGEE. Trimming took 0 bases from V and 3 from J; bases not matched to a gene: 11. The CDR3 is made up of 18 amino acids.

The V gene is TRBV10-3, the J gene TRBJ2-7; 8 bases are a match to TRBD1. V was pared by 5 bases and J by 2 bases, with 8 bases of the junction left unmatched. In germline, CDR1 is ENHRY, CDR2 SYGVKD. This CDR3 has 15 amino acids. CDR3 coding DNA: TGTGCCATCAGTCCCCGACAGGGGCTCACCTACGAGCAGTACTTC. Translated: CAISPRQGLTYEQYF.

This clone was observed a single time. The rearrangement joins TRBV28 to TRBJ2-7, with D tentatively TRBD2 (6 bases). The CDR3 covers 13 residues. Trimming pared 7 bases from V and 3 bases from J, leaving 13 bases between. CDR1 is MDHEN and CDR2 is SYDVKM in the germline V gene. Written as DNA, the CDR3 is TGTGCCAGCACCTGGGGGGAAAGCTACGAGCAGTACTTC. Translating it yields CASTWGESYEQYF.

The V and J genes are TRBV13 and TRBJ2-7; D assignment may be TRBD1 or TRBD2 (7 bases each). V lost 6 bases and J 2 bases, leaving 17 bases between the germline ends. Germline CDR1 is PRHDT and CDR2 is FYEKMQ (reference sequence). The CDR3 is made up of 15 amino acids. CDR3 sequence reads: CASSQGGAGPYEQYF. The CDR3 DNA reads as TGTGCCAGCAGTCAGGGGGGGGCCGGACCCTACGAGCAGTACTTC.

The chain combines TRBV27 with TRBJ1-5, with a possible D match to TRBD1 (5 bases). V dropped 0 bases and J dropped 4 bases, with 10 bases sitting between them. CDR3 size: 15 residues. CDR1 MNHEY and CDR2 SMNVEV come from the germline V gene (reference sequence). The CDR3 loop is CASSLSRARNQPQHF. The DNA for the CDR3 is TGTGCCAGCAGTTTATCCAGGGCACGGAATCAGCCCCAGCATTTT.

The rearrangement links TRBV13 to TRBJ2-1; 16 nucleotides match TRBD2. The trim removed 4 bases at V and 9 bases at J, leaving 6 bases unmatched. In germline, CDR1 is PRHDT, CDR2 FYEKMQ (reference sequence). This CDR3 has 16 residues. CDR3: CASSSLGTSGRGEQFF. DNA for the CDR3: TGTGCCAGCAGCTCCCTCGGGACTAGCGGGAGGGGTGAGCAGTTCTTC.

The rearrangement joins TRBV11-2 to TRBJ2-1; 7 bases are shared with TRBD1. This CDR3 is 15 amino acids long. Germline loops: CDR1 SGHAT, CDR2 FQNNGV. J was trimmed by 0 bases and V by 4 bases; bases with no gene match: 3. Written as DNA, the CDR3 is TGTGCCAGCAGCTCCCGACAGGGCTCCTACAATGAGCAGTTCTTC. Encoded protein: CASSSRQGSYNEQFF.

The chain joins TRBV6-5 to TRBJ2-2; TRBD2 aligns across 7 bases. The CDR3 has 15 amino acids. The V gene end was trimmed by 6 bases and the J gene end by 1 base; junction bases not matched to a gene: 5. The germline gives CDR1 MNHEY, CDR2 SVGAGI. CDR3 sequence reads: CASRGGGGNTGELFF. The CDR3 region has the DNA TGTGCCAGCAGGGGCGGGGGAGGGAACACCGGGGAGCTGTTTTTT.

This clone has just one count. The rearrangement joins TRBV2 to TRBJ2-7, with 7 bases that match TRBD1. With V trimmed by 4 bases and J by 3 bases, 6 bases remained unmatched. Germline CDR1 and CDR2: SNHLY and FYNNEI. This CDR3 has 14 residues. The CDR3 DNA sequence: TGTGCCAGCAGTGGGGACAGAGGGGACTACGAGCAGTACTTC. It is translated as CASSGDRGDYEQYF. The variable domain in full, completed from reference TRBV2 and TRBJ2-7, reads EPEVTQTPSHQVTQMGQEVILRCVPISNHLYFYWYRQILGQKVEFLVSFYNNEISEKSEIFDDQFSVERPDGSNFTLKIRSTKLEDSAMYFCASSGDRGDYEQYFGPGTRLTVT.

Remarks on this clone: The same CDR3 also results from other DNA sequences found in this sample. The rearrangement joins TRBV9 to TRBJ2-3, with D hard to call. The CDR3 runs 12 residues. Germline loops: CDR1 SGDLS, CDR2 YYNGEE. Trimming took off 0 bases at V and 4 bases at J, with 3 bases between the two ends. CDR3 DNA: TGTGCCAGCAGCGTAGCGCCAGATACGCAGTATTTT. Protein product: CASSVAPDTQYF.

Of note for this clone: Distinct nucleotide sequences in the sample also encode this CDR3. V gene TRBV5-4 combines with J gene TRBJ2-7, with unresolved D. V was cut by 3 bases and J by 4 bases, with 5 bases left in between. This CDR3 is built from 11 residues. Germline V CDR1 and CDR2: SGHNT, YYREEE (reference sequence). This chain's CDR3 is CASSSPYEQYF. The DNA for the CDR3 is TGTGCCAGCAGCTCGCCGTACGAGCAGTACTTC.

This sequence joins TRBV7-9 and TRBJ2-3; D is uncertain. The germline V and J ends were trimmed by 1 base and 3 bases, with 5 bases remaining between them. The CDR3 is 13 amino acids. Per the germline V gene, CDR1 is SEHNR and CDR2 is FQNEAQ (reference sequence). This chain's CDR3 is CASSLELTDTQYF. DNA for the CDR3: TGTGCCAGCAGCTTAGAGTTAACAGATACGCAGTATTTT.

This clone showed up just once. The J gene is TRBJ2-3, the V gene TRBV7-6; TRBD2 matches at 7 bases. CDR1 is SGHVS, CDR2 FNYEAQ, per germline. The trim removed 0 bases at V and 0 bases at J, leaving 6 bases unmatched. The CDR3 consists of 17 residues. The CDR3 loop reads CASSLAPRGRSTDTQYF. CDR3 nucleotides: TGTGCCAGCAGCTTAGCGCCTCGCGGGAGAAGCACAGATACGCAGTATTTT.

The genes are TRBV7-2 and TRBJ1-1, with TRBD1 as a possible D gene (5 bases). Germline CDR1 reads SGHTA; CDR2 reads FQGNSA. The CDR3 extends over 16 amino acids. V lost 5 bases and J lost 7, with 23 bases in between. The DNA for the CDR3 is TGTGCCAGCAGCCTCACAAAACCTCAGGGAGGGAATGAAGCTTTCTTT. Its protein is CASSLTKPQGGNEAFF. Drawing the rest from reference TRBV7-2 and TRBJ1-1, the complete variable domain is GAGVSQSPSNKVTEKGKDVELRCDPISGHTALYWYRQSLGQGLEFLIYFQGNSAPDKSGLPSDRFSAERTGGSVSTLTIQRTQQEDSAVYLCASSLTKPQGGNEAFFGQGTRLTVV.

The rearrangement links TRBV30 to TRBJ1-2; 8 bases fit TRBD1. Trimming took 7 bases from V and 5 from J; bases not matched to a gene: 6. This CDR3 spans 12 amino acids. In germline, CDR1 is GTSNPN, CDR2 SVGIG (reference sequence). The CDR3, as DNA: TGTGCCTACGGACAGGGAGAGTATGGCTACACCTTC. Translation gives CAYGQGEYGYTF.

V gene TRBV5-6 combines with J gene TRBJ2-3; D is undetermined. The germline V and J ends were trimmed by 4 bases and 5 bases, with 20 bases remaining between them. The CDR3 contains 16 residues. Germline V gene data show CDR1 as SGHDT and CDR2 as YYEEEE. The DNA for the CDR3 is TGTGCCAGCAGCGGAACTTCGATCAGCCCAGGAGATACGCAGTATTTT. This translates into CASSGTSISPGDTQYF. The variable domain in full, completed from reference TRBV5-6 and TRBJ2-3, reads DAGVTQSPTHLIKTRGQQVTLRCSPKSGHDTVSWYQQALGQGPQFIFQYYEEEERQRGNFPDRFSGHQFPNYSSELNVNALLLGDSALYLCASSGTSISPGDTQYFGPGTRLTVL.

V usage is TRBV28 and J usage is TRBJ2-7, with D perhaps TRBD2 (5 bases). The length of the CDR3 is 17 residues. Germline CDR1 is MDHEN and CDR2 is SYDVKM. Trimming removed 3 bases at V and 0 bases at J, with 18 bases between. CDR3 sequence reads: CASSLAPWRVSSYEQYF. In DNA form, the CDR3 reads TGTGCCAGCAGTTTGGCCCCCTGGCGGGTAAGCTCCTACGAGCAGTACTTC.

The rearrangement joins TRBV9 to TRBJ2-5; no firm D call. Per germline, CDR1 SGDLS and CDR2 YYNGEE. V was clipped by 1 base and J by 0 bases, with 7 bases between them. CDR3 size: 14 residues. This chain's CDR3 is CASSVQEYQETQYF. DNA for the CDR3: TGTGCCAGCAGCGTACAAGAGTACCAAGAGACCCAGTACTTC.

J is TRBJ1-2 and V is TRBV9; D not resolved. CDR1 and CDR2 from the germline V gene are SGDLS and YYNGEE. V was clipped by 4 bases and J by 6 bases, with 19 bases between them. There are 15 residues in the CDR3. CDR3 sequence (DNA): TGTGCCAGCAGCCCAAGTGGGTGGGCGGACGATGGCTACACCTTC. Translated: CASSPSGWADDGYTF.

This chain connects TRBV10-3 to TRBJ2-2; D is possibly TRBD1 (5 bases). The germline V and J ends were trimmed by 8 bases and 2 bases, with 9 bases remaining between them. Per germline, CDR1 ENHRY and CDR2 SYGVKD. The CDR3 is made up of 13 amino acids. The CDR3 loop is CAIGDRNTGELFF. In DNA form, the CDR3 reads TGTGCCATCGGAGACAGAAACACCGGGGAGCTGTTTTTT.

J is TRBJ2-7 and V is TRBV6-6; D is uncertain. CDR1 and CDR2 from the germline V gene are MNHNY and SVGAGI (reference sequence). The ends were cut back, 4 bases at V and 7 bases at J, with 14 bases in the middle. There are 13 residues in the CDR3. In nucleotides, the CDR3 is TGTGCCAGCAGTTTCGGGTGGGGTGGGGAGCAGTACTTC. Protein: CASSFGWGGEQYF.